The rows below give T cell receptor beta chains drawn from one sample of a study of early T cells in non-severe SARS-CoV-2 infection. TCRdb passed the 5' RACE reads through MiXCR, listing each CDR3 protein once. The sample has 74,000 or so distinct CDR3 sequences; about 13% are singletons. The sequenced sample consisted of whole blood. Receptor source: an adult who was a healthcare worker with PCR-confirmed SARS-CoV-2 infection or an uninfected control (not recorded which). Each CDR3 is given with its conserved first and last residue. Fields, in order: V gene, clone size, CDR3 protein. Only part of the rows carry a size: once, few, many, or a class if the clone is expanded.

V gene: TRBV29-1; clone size: NA; CDR3 protein: CSVEWGPEQYF
V gene: TRBV12-3/TRBV12-4; clone size: few; CDR3 protein: CASSSSRDKSGFDTQYF
V gene: TRBV19; clone size: NA; CDR3 protein: CASSITSTYEQYF
V gene: TRBV12-3/TRBV12-4; clone size: few; CDR3 protein: CASRRTGPNSPLHF
V gene: TRBV19; clone size: few; CDR3 protein: CASSTDWSSYEQYF
V gene: TRBV3-1; clone size: few; CDR3 protein: CASSHPMLAESPDTQYF
V gene: TRBV2; clone size: NA; CDR3 protein: CASSEEGRGTEAFF
V gene: TRBV5-5; clone size: few; CDR3 protein: CASSPDLTSQSEQFF
V gene: TRBV6-5; clone size: NA; CDR3 protein: CASSYGGRANYGYTF
V gene: TRBV5-1; clone size: few; CDR3 protein: CASSLTIAGPTDTQYF
V gene: TRBV27; clone size: NA; CDR3 protein: CASSLSWGYQPQHF
V gene: TRBV30; clone size: many; CDR3 protein: CAWALEQDTEAFF
V gene: TRBV6-2/TRBV6-3; clone size: once; CDR3 protein: CASSGTGIINEQFF
V gene: TRBV7-2; clone size: NA; CDR3 protein: CASSLESVSRAKNIQYF
V gene: TRBV6-6; clone size: many; CDR3 protein: CASRPNNQPQHF
V gene: TRBV27; clone size: NA; CDR3 protein: CASSLSGGGNEQYF
V gene: TRBV4-1; clone size: many; CDR3 protein: CASSPMEGAGYEQYF
V gene: TRBV7-2; clone size: few; CDR3 protein: CASSLGWTSGFEQFF
V gene: TRBV14; clone size: NA; CDR3 protein: CASSQVTGGFTDTQYF
V gene: TRBV9; clone size: NA; CDR3 protein: CASSDRDRGQPQHF
V gene: TRBV10-2; clone size: few; CDR3 protein: CASKRQGYEQYF
V gene: TRBV7-2; clone size: few; CDR3 protein: CASSLRLAGDMTDTQYF
V gene: TRBV20-1; clone size: many; CDR3 protein: CSARDTSGRETQYF
V gene: TRBV2; clone size: NA; CDR3 protein: CASTPRGFGGELFF
V gene: TRBV20-1; clone size: NA; CDR3 protein: CSATKGATGTDTQYF
V gene: TRBV10-3; clone size: few; CDR3 protein: CAISDPGQGATTGELFF
V gene: TRBV30; clone size: few; CDR3 protein: CAWSRGRLVPQHF
V gene: TRBV7-2; clone size: NA; CDR3 protein: CASSLAGGVDEQFF
V gene: TRBV7-2; clone size: NA; CDR3 protein: CASSLASIGPTSTDTQYF
V gene: TRBV27; clone size: NA; CDR3 protein: CATRQGAYEQYF
V gene: TRBV4-2; clone size: many; CDR3 protein: CASSQVGQVKSYEQYF
V gene: TRBV2; clone size: NA; CDR3 protein: CASNPPGIEQYF
V gene: TRBV20-1; clone size: few; CDR3 protein: CSARGPPGQGYTGELFF
V gene: TRBV5-1; clone size: many; CDR3 protein: CASSSGGNGYTF
V gene: TRBV19; clone size: many; CDR3 protein: CASSLHRGWSLNQPQHF
V gene: TRBV12-3/TRBV12-4; clone size: NA; CDR3 protein: CASSLRGRDNEQFF
V gene: TRBV5-6; clone size: NA; CDR3 protein: CASSRDSNSPLHF
V gene: TRBV6-2/TRBV6-3; clone size: many; CDR3 protein: CASRSVETQYF
V gene: TRBV4-3; clone size: few; CDR3 protein: CASSQGRYISGNTIYF
V gene: TRBV28; clone size: NA; CDR3 protein: CASSPAESTIYF
V gene: TRBV7-9; clone size: few; CDR3 protein: CASSPGTFYEQYF
V gene: TRBV4-3; clone size: many; CDR3 protein: CASSQGGLAGYNEQFF
V gene: TRBV21-1; clone size: many; CDR3 protein: CASSDHRDTSTEAFF
V gene: TRBV11-2; clone size: many; CDR3 protein: CASSLRGFATDIQYF
V gene: TRBV7-2; clone size: many; CDR3 protein: CASSLGHGGAVYGYTF
V gene: TRBV7-2; clone size: few; CDR3 protein: CASSPIFDSGANVLTF
V gene: TRBV4-3; clone size: few; CDR3 protein: CASSQTGERASSYEQYF
V gene: TRBV7-6; clone size: NA; CDR3 protein: CASSLLGEDRGTEAFF
V gene: TRBV7-2; clone size: many; CDR3 protein: CASSLGQIPTYEQYF
V gene: TRBV24-1; clone size: NA; CDR3 protein: CATSDFGQGNTEAFF
V gene: TRBV27; clone size: few; CDR3 protein: CASSFQPETQYF
V gene: TRBV7-2; clone size: many; CDR3 protein: CASSLEPGGSYEQYF
V gene: TRBV5-1; clone size: few; CDR3 protein: CASSFHRTGSNTEAFF
V gene: TRBV28; clone size: many; CDR3 protein: CASTGASYNEQFF
V gene: TRBV2; clone size: NA; CDR3 protein: CASSEIGGATYEQYF
V gene: TRBV5-5; clone size: NA; CDR3 protein: CASSRGYRFMNTEAFF
V gene: TRBV5-6; clone size: NA; CDR3 protein: CASGLEQTQYF